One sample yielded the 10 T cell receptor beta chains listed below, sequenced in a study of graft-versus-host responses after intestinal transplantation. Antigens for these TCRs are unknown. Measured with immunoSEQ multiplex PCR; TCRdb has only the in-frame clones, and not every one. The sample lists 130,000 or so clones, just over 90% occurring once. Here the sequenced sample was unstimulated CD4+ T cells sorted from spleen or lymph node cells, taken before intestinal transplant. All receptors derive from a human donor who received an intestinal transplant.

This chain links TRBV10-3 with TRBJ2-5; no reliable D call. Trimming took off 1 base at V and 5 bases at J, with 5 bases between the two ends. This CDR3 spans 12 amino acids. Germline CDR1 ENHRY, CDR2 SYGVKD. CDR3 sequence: CAISEFTETQYF. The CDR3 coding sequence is TGTGCCATCAGTGAGTTTACGGAGACCCAGTACTTC.

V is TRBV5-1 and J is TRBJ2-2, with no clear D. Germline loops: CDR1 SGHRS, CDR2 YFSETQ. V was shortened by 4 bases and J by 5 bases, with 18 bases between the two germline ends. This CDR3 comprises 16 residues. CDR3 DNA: TGCGCCAGCAGCACCCCGGGTTCCCGTGGTACCGGGGAGCTGTTTTTT. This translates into CASSTPGSRGTGELFF.

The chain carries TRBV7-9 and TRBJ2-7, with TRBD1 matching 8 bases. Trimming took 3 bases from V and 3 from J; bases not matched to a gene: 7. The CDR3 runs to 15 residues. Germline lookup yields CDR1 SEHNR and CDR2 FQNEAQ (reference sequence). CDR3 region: CASSLWQGAGYEQYF. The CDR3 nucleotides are TGTGCCAGCAGCTTGTGGCAGGGGGCAGGCTACGAGCAGTACTTC.

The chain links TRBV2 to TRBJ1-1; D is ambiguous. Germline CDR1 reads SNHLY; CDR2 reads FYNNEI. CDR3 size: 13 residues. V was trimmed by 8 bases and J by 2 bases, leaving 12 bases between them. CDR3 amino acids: CASSWEFNTEAFF. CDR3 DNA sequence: TGTGCCAGCTCCTGGGAATTTAACACTGAAGCTTTCTTT. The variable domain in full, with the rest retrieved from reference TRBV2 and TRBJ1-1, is EPEVTQTPSHQVTQMGQEVILRCVPISNHLYFYWYRQILGQKVEFLVSFYNNEISEKSEIFDDQFSVERPDGSNFTLKIRSTKLEDSAMYFCASSWEFNTEAFFGQGTRLTVV.

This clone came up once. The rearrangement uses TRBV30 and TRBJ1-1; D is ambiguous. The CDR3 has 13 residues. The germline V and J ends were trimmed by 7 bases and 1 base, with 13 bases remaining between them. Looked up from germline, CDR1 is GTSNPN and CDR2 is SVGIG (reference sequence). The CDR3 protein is CAYQNSENTEAFF. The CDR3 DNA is TGTGCCTACCAAAATTCAGAGAACACTGAAGCTTTCTTT.

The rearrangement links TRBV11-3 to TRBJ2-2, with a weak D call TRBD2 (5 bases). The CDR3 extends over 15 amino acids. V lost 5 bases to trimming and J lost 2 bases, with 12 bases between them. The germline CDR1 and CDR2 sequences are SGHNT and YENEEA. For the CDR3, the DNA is TGTGCCAGCAGCCGCGTGAGCGGAAACACCGGGGAGCTGTTTTTT. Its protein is CASSRVSGNTGELFF. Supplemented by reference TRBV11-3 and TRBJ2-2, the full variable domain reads EAGVVQSPRYKIIEKKQPVAFWCNPISGHNTLYWYLQNLGQGPELLIRYENEEAVDDSQLPKDRFSAERLKGVDSTLKIQPAELGDSAVYLCASSRVSGNTGELFFGEGSRLTVL.

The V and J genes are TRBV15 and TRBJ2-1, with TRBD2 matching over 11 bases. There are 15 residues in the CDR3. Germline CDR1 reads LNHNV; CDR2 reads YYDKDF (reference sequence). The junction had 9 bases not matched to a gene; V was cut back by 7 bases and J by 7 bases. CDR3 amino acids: CATTPGLAGGNEQFF. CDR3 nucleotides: TGTGCCACCACCCCCGGGTTAGCGGGGGGGAATGAGCAGTTCTTC.

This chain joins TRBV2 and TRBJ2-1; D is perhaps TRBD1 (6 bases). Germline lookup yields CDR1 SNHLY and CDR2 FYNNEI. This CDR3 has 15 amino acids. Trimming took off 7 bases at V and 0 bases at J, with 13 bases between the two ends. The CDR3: CASTTDSHSYNEQFF. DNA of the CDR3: TGTGCCAGCACTACGGACAGCCACTCCTACAATGAGCAGTTCTTC.

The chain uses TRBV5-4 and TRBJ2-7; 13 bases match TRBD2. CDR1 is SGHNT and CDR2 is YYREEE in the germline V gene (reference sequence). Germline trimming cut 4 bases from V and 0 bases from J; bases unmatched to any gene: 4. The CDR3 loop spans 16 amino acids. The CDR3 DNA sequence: TGTGCCAGCAGCGGAGGACTAGCGGGGGCCTCCTACGAGCAGTACTTC. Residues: CASSGGLAGASYEQYF.

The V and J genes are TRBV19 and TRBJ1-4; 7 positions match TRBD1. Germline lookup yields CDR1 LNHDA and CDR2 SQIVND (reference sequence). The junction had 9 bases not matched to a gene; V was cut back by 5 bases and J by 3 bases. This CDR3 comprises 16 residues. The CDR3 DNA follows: TGTGCCAGTAGTTTCTCTCCCGGGACAGCTAATGAAAAACTGTTTTTT. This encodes CASSFSPGTANEKLFF. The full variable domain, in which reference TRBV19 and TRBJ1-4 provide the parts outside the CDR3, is DGGITQSPKYLFRKEGQNVTLSCEQNLNHDAMYWYRQDPGQGLRLIYYSQIVNDFQKGDIAEGYSVSREKKESFPLTVTSAQKNPTAFYLCASSFSPGTANEKLFFGSGTQLSVL.